This T cell receptor (beta chain) was profiled in a study of radiation and T cells in renal cell carcinoma. Study findings and constraints: Top tumor clonotypes rose in blood 2 weeks post-radiation, then contracted. Without pretreatment biopsies, baseline tumor clonotype presence was undetermined.

About this clone itself: Its cognate antigen is unknown.

Deletions cut 3 bases from V and 6 bases from J, with 11 bases between. CDR3 length: 13 amino acids. Germline V gene data show CDR1 as SGHTA and CDR2 as FQGTGA. The time point: blood 2 weeks post-SBRT. Treatment denoted: 15 Gy SBRT to primary tumor, nephrectomy 4 weeks later. Blood was sampled at baseline, 2 weeks and 4 weeks after SBRT. The repertoire was sequenced with immunoSEQ multiplex PCR; TCRdb's copy has only in-frame clones and lacks some. This sample yields 120,000 or so clones, of which approximately 85% are seen a single time; approximately 5% belongs to the top ten. This receptor was obtained from a man in his fifties with renal cell carcinoma. The sample was blood, taken from a patient whose treatment included radiotherapy and nephrectomy. V usage is TRBV7-3 and J usage is TRBJ1-1, with D tentatively TRBD1 (5 bases). The CDR3 region is CASSLLGGAEAFF. The CDR3 bases are TGTGCCAGCAGCTTGCTTGGGGGGGCTGAAGCTTTCTTT.